These 19 T cell receptor beta chains came from one sample sequenced in a study of sequential checkpoint blockade in melanoma. Treatment noted: randomized to nivolumab then ipilimumab (arm A) or the reverse (arm B). Sequenced by immunoSEQ multiplex PCR; TCRdb stores in-frame clones only, minus some. The table includes roughly 20,000 clones, around 88% detected once. This sample comprised CD8+ T cells sorted from blood (inferred from file names), obtained from a patient given nivolumab and ipilimumab in sequence. These receptors all stem from a human donor with melanoma.

The rearrangement uses TRBV14 and TRBJ1-2; the D gene is possibly TRBD1 (5 bases). The CDR3 has 17 amino acids. Per the germline V gene, CDR1 is SGHDN and CDR2 is FVKESK. V was cut by 1 base and J by 2 bases, with 17 bases left in between. CDR3 sequence reads: CASSQAAPLRQNYGYTF. The DNA of the CDR3 is TGTGCCAGCAGCCAAGCAGCCCCTTTGAGACAGAACTATGGCTACACCTTC.

The V call is TRBV28, the J call TRBJ1-2; D possibly corresponds to TRBD1 (6 bases). The V and J ends lost 5 bases and 5 bases respectively, with 12 bases between them. The CDR3 consists of 13 residues. Germline CDR1 MDHEN, CDR2 SYDVKM. The CDR3 coding sequence is TGTGCCAGCAGTCCCTCAGGGGCATATGGCTACACCTTC. Its protein is CASSPSGAYGYTF.

This clone was seen once. The V and J genes are TRBV5-6 and TRBJ2-2; the D gene is possibly TRBD1 (5 bases). V shed 0 bases and J shed 0 bases, with 9 bases lying between them. The CDR3 consists of 16 residues. Per the germline V gene, CDR1 is SGHDT and CDR2 is YYEEEE. CDR3: CASSLAATANTGELFF. CDR3 DNA sequence: TGTGCCAGCAGCTTGGCCGCGACAGCGAACACCGGGGAGCTGTTTTTT.

This rearrangement joins TRBV15 to TRBJ2-2; the match to TRBD1 covers 7 bases. The junction had 9 bases not matched to a gene; V was cut back by 0 bases and J by 2 bases. There are 18 residues in the CDR3. Per the germline V gene, CDR1 is LNHNV and CDR2 is YYDKDF (reference sequence). The CDR3 coding sequence is TGTGCCACCAGCAGAGATGAGGGGGCCCCAGGAAACACCGGGGAGCTGTTTTTT. It encodes CATSRDEGAPGNTGELFF.

This rearrangement joins TRBV9 to TRBJ2-3; possible D gene TRBD2, 5 bases. The CDR3 runs 12 residues. CDR1 SGDLS and CDR2 YYNGEE come from the germline V gene. V dropped 3 bases and J dropped 4 bases, with 6 bases sitting between them. CDR3 sequence reads: CASSGGSDTQYF. The DNA for the CDR3 is TGTGCCAGCAGCGGAGGGTCAGATACGCAGTATTTT.

This chain links TRBV2 with TRBJ2-3, with D possibly TRBD1 on 6 matching bases. Between the trimmed V and J ends, which lost 6 bases and 6 bases, there was a span of 28 bases. The CDR3 length is 18 residues. Per germline, CDR1 SNHLY and CDR2 FYNNEI. Here the CDR3 reads CASRTLYIEQGDMDTQYF. The CDR3 DNA follows: TGTGCCAGCAGGACACTCTACATCGAACAGGGAGATATGGATACGCAGTATTTT.

This clone was detected once. The gene calls are TRBV2 and TRBJ2-1; 14 nucleotides align to TRBD2. The V and J ends lost 1 base and 2 bases, in that order; junction bases with no gene match: 1. The CDR3 runs to 17 residues. Germline lookup yields CDR1 SNHLY and CDR2 FYNNEI. CDR3 sequence reads: CASSEGLAGGPYNEQFF. The CDR3 DNA reads as TGTGCCAGCAGTGAAGGACTAGCGGGAGGGCCCTACAATGAGCAGTTCTTC.

This clone was counted a few times. Distinct nucleotide sequences in the sample also encode this CDR3. The V gene is TRBV19, the J gene TRBJ1-1; TRBD1 aligns across 8 bases. Germline CDR1 is LNHDA and CDR2 is SQIVND (reference sequence). There are 13 residues in the CDR3. Trimming took 5 bases from V and 3 from J; bases not matched to a gene: 2. The CDR3 DNA reads TGTGCCAGTAGTGGGACAGGAGACACTGAAGCTTTCTTT. This translates into CASSGTGDTEAFF.

The chain recombines TRBV30 with TRBJ1-3, with D perhaps matching TRBD1 (6 bases). The germline gives CDR1 GTSNPN, CDR2 SVGIG (reference sequence). The CDR3 runs 15 residues. Trimming took 4 bases from V and 0 from J, leaving 13 bases between them. Written as DNA, the CDR3 is TGTGCCTGGACAAACAGGGACTACTCTGGAAACACCATATATTTT. Translating gives CAWTNRDYSGNTIYF.

The chain combines TRBV29-1 with TRBJ2-7, with D possibly matching TRBD2 (5 bases). Trimming removed 4 bases from V and 0 bases from J, with 10 bases in between. The germline gives CDR1 SQVTM, CDR2 ANQGSEA. The CDR3 is 13 amino acids. CDR3 in amino acids: CSVAEGSSYEQYF. CDR3 bases: TGCAGCGTTGCGGAAGGGAGCTCCTACGAGCAGTACTTC.

CDR3 in DNA: TGTGCCAGCAGCTTGGCCCAGTCTGGGAACACTGAAGCTTTCTTT. It encodes CASSLAQSGNTEAFF. The chain is built from TRBV7-9 and TRBJ1-1; D gene unclear. V was cut by 3 bases and J by 1 base, with 12 bases left in between. Looked up from germline, CDR1 is SEHNR and CDR2 is FQNEAQ (reference sequence). The CDR3 has 15 residues.

This clone was seen only a few times. The chain is built from TRBV19 and TRBJ1-2; 11 nucleotides line up with TRBD1. The germline V gene has CDR1 LNHDA and CDR2 SQIVND (reference sequence). With 5 bases clipped from V and 3 bases from J, the junction kept 8 bases outside the gene matches. The length of the CDR3 is 16 residues. The CDR3 bases are TGTGCCAGTAGTCCCATCGGGACAGGGGGACACTATGGCTACACCTTC. Protein product: CASSPIGTGGHYGYTF.

V and J are TRBV6-5 and TRBJ2-1; possibly TRBD2 for D (5 bases). Germline values: CDR1 MNHEY, CDR2 SVGAGI. Deletions cut 7 bases from V and 3 bases from J, with 10 bases between. The CDR3 contains 13 residues. This CDR3 reads CASTTGLYNEQFF. In DNA form, the CDR3 reads TGTGCCAGCACCACCGGACTCTACAATGAGCAGTTCTTC.

This sequence joins TRBV4-1 and TRBJ2-7; 7 nucleotides match TRBD2. The CDR3 has 18 amino acids. CDR1 and CDR2 from the germline V gene are MGHRA and YSYEKL. V gave up 0 bases and J gave up 2 bases; unmatched junction bases: 13. CDR3 sequence reads: CASSQDLSGEGPTYEQYF. In DNA, the CDR3 is TGCGCCAGCAGCCAAGATCTAAGCGGGGAGGGTCCGACCTACGAGCAGTACTTC.

There are a few counts of this clone. This rearrangement joins TRBV5-1 to TRBJ2-7, with 7 bases matching TRBD2. The ends lost 4 bases at V and 4 bases at J; junction bases unmatched: 11. The CDR3 is 15 amino acids. Germline CDR1 reads SGHRS; CDR2 reads YFSETQ. The CDR3 sequence is CASSNRDYQDYEQYF. The CDR3, as DNA: TGCGCCAGCAGCAACCGGGACTACCAGGATTACGAGCAGTACTTC.

The V call is TRBV28, the J call TRBJ1-2; 7 positions match TRBD1. Looked up from germline, CDR1 is MDHEN and CDR2 is SYDVKM. Trimming cost V 6 bases and J 4 bases; bases outside gene matches: 2. This CDR3 has 12 residues. CDR3 loop: CASRQGTYGYTF. The CDR3 region has the DNA TGTGCCAGCAGACAGGGGACCTATGGCTACACCTTC.

With respect to this clone: Other nucleotide sequences in the sample specify the same CDR3. This chain links TRBV4-1 with TRBJ1-4; no clear D. The V gene's germline CDR1 is MGHRA and CDR2 YSYEKL. The CDR3 length is 16 residues. V was shortened by 0 bases and J by 0 bases, with 8 bases between the two germline ends. DNA of the CDR3: TGCGCCAGCAGCCAAGACAGGAACCCAACTAATGAAAAACTGTTTTTT. Residues: CASSQDRNPTNEKLFF.

This clone was observed once. This sequence joins TRBV2 and TRBJ2-1; weak D call: TRBD1 (6 bases). CDR3 length: 14 residues. The V gene lost 7 bases and the J gene lost 6 bases, with 16 bases spanning the gap. Germline V gene data show CDR1 as SNHLY and CDR2 as FYNNEI. The CDR3 sequence: CASTPTGITNEQFF. The CDR3 coding sequence is TGTGCCAGCACCCCCACAGGGATCACCAATGAGCAGTTCTTC. Looking up the rest from reference TRBV2 and TRBJ2-1 gives the full variable domain: EPEVTQTPSHQVTQMGQEVILRCVPISNHLYFYWYRQILGQKVEFLVSFYNNEISEKSEIFDDQFSVERPDGSNFTLKIRSTKLEDSAMYFCASTPTGITNEQFFGPGTRLTVL.

This chain joins TRBV28 and TRBJ2-7, with D unresolved. Per germline, CDR1 MDHEN and CDR2 SYDVKM. Trimming took off 5 bases at V and 4 bases at J, with 6 bases between the two ends. The CDR3 is 11 residues long. The CDR3 nucleotides are TGTGCCAGCAGTCCGAGGTACGAGCAGTACTTC. Amino acids: CASSPRYEQYF.